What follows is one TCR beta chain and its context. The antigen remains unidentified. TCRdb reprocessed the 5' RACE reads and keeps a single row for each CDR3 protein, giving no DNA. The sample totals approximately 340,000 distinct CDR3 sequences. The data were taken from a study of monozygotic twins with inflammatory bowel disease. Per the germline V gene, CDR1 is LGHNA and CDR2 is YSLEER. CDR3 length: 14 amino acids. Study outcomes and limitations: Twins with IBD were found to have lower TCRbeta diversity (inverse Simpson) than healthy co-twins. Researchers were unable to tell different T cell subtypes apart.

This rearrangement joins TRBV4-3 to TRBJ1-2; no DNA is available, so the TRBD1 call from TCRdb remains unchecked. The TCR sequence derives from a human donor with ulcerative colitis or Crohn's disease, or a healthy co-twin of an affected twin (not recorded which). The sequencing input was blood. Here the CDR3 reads CASSPTGRPYGYTF.